This entry describes one T cell receptor beta chain. Authors' data handling: Amplification with reference gene primers provided the estimates of nucleated cell counts. The protocol was immunoSEQ multiplex PCR, while the TCRdb copy is restricted to in-frame clones and leaves out a portion. V, J and clone size derive from that table, while D and trimming were established from the DNA sequence. Seen here are about 150,000 clones, roughly 90% observed once, and the top ten hold about 2.6%. The sample is drawn from a study of blood T cell repertoires in COVID-19. Study-wide context: From the United States, Italy and Spain came samples of acute and convalescent COVID-19. T cells, B-cell-depleted T cells, or PBMCs provided the cDNA or gDNA that served as material.

Sequences were obtained from peripheral blood. The source is a man in his sixties with acute or convalescent COVID-19.

The CDR3 loop is CASSLERGGQNIQYF. DNA of the CDR3: TGCGCCAGCAGCTTGGAGCGGGGGGGCCAAAACATTCAGTACTTC. The chain joins TRBV5-1 to TRBJ2-4; 10 nucleotides align to TRBD2. V dropped 0 bases and J dropped 5; count of bases not matched to a gene: 2. CDR1 is SGHRS and CDR2 is YFSETQ in the germline V gene. The CDR3 is 15 amino acids.